Listed here is a single TCR beta chain. What it binds is unknown. This entry belongs to a study of beta chain features in type 1 diabetes. Findings and caveats of the study: All four CD4+ subsets from Type 1 diabetes patients carried moderately but significantly shorter TCRB CDR3s. Fewer junction insertions and more nucleotide deletions appeared in type 1 diabetes patients. PCR might preferentially amplify shorter templates, equally in patients and controls.

This CDR3 region has 15 residues. The germline V gene encodes CDR1 SQVTM and CDR2 ANQGSEA. The V end lost 3 bases, the J end lost 0 bases, and 14 bases lay between the germline ends. Reverse transcribing all isolated RNA meant expressed TCRB transcripts were sequenced. Here immunoSEQ multiplex PCR was the method, and the copy in TCRdb shows in-frame clones only, minus some. The table includes about 620,000 clones, 15% to 18% detected once. One heparinised blood draw, averaging roughly 110 mL, came from each donor. The sequencing input was naive CD4+ T cells from blood. This TCR derives from a man aged 18 to 29 in good health. The V call is TRBV29-1, the J call TRBJ1-1; D not certain. CDR3 nucleotides: TGCAGCGTTGAGCCGGTAGGCAGATTGAACACTGAAGCTTTCTTT. Encoded protein: CSVEPVGRLNTEAFF.